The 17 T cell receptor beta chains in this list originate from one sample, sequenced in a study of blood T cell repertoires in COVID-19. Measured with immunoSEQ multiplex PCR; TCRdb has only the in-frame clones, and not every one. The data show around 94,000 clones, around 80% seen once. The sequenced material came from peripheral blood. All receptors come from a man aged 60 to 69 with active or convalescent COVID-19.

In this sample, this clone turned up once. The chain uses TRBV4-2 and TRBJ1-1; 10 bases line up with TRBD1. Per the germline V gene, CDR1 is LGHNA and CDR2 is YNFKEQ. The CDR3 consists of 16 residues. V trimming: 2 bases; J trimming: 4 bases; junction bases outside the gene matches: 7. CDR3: CASSQLTGQGSTEAFF. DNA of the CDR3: TGTGCCAGCAGCCAACTGACGGGACAGGGGTCCACTGAAGCTTTCTTT.

CDR3 residues: CASSHREGSTDTQYF. CDR3 bases: TGTGCCAGCAGCCACAGGGAAGGGAGCACAGATACGCAGTATTTT. V and J are TRBV9 and TRBJ2-3, with a tentative D call TRBD1 (6 bases). Trimming shortened V by 4 bases and J by 0 bases, and 12 bases separated the two germline ends. CDR3 length: 15 amino acids. Germline V gene sequence: CDR1 SGDLS, CDR2 YYNGEE. The full variable domain, with the rest looked up from reference TRBV9 and TRBJ2-3, is DSGVTQTPKHLITATGQRVTLRCSPRSGDLSVYWYQQSLDQGLQFLIQYYNGEERAKGNILERFSAQQFPDLHSELNLSSLELGDSALYFCASSHREGSTDTQYFGPGTRLTVL.

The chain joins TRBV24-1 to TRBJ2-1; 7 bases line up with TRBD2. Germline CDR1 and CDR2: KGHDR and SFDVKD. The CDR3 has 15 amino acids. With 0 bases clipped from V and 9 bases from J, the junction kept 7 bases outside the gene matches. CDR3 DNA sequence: TGTGCCACCAGTGATTTGGCGGGAGAATCGGGTGAGCAGTTCTTC. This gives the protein CATSDLAGESGEQFF.

This CDR3 reads CASINLRGAGEKLFF. As DNA, the CDR3 is TGTGCCAGCATCAACCTACGTGGAGCCGGCGAAAAACTGTTTTTT. The chain employs TRBV2 and TRBJ1-4, with D uncertain. From germline, CDR1 is SNHLY and CDR2 FYNNEI. The V end was cut by 7 bases, the J end by 8 bases, with 20 bases between. The CDR3 extends over 15 amino acids.

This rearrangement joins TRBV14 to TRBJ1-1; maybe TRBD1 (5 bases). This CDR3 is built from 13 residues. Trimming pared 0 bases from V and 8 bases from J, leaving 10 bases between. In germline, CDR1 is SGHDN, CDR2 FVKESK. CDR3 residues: CASSQDRRGEAFF. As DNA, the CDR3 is TGTGCCAGCAGCCAAGATCGTCGGGGGGAAGCTTTCTTT.

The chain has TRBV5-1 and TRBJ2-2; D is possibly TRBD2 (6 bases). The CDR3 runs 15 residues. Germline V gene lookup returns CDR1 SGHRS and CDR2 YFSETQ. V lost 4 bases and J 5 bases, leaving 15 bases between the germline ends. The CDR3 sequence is CASSPGGSGTGELFF. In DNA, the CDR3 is TGCGCCAGCAGCCCAGGAGGGTCGGGAACCGGGGAGCTGTTTTTT.

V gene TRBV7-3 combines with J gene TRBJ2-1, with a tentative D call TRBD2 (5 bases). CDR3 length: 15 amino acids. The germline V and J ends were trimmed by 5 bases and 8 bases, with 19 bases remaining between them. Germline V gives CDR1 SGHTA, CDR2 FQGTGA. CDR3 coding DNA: TGTGCCAGCAGCCCCGGACGAAAGCGGACGGATGAGCAGTTCTTC. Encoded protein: CASSPGRKRTDEQFF.

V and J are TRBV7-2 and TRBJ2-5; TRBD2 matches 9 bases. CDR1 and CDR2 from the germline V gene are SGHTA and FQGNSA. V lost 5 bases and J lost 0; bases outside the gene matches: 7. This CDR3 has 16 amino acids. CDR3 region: CASSPGAGGYQETQYF. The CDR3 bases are TGTGCCAGCAGCCCCGGGGCGGGGGGGTACCAAGAGACCCAGTACTTC.

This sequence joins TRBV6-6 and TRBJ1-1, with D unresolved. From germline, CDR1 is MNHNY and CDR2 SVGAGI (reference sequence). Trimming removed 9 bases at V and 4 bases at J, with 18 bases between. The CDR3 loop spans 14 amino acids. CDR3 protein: CASNQYSGVTEAFF. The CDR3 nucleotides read TGTGCCAGTAACCAATATTCCGGGGTCACTGAAGCTTTCTTT.

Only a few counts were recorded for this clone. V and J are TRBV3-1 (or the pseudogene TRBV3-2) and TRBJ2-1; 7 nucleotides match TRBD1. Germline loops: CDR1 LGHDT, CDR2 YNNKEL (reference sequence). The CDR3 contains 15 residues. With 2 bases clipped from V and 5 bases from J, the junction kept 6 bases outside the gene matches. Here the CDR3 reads CASSQMGQNNNEQFF. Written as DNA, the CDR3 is TGTGCCAGCAGCCAAATGGGACAGAACAACAATGAGCAGTTCTTC.

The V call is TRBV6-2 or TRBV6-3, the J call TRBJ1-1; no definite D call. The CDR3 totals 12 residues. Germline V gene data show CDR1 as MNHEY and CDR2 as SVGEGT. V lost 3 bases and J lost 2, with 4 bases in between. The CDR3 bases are TGTGCCAGCAGTTATAGTAACACTGAAGCTTTCTTT. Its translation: CASSYSNTEAFF.

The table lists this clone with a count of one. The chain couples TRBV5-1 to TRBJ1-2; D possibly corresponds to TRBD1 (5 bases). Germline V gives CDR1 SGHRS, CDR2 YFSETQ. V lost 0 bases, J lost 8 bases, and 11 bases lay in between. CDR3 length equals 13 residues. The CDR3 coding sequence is TGCGCCAGCAGCTTGGGAGCAGGGCTAGGCTACACCTTC. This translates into CASSLGAGLGYTF.

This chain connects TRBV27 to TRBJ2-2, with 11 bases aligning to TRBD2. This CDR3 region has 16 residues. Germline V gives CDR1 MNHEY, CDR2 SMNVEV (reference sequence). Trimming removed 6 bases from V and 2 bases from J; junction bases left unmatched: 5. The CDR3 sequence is CASSRTSGSNTGELFF. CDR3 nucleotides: TGTGCCAGCAGCCGCACTAGCGGGAGTAACACCGGGGAGCTGTTTTTT.

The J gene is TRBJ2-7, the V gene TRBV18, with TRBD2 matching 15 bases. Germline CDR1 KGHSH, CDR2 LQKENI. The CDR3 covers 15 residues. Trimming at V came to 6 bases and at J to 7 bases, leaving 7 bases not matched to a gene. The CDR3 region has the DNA TGTGCCAGCTCCCCGGGACTAGCGGGAGGAGGTGAGCAGTACTTC. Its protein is CASSPGLAGGGEQYF.

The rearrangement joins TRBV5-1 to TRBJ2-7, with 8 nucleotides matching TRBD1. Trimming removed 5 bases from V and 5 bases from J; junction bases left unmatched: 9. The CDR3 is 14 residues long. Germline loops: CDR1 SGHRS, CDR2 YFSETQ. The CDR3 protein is CASRPDRAGHEQYF. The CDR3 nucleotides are TGCGCCAGCAGGCCGGACAGGGCGGGGCACGAGCAGTACTTC.

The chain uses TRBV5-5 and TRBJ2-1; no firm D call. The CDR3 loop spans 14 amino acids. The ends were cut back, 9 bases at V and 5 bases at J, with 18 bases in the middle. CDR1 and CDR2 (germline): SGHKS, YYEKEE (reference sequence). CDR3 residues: CATFLRLGNNEQFF. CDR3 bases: TGTGCCACCTTTTTACGACTGGGTAACAATGAGCAGTTCTTC.

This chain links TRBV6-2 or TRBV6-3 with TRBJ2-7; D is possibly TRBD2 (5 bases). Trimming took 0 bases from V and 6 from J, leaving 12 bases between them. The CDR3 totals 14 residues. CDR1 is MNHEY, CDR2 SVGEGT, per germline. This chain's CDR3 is CASSYSIVGSEQYV. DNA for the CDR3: TGTGCCAGCAGTTACTCGATTGTAGGGAGCGAGCAGTACGTC.